This T cell receptor (beta chain) was identified in a study of blood T cells in healthy people across ages. Deletions cut 4 bases from V and 1 base from J, with 5 bases between. This CDR3 contains 12 residues. The germline V gene has CDR1 SQVTM and CDR2 ANQGSEA. Through a sample-barcoded 5' primer and a J-beta primer mix, a second PCR was run for roughly 6 to 12 cycles. TCRdb fed the 5' RACE reads into MiXCR, producing one record per CDR3 protein. The sample gives around 800,000 distinct CDR3 sequences, around 24% of which show up once; roughly 3.1% is in the top ten. The data were also submitted as part of a second study, on T cells of mothers and their children.

Material: blood. The receptor was derived from a boy aged 10-17 years in good health. This sequence joins TRBV29-1 and TRBJ2-4; D is undetermined. The CDR3 bases are TGCAGCGTTGCCGGGGCCAAAAACATTCAGTACTTC. It specifies CSVAGAKNIQYF.